This T cell receptor beta chain was retrieved from a study of glioma-infiltrating T cells. The CDR3 contains 14 residues. In germline, CDR1 is SNHLY, CDR2 FYNNEI. The J segment lost 6 bases and the V segment lost 2 bases, leaving 5 bases of the junction unmatched. The iRepertoire nested amplicon-rescue multiplex PCR amplified TCR alpha and beta CDR3s from RNA. TCRdb analysed the multiplex PCR reads with MiXCR anew, one entry per CDR3 protein. The sample shows 95,000 to 110,000 distinct CDR3 sequences, 25% to 30% of them seen only once. The gene calls are TRBV2 and TRBJ1-2; 8 bases are shared with TRBD1. The material sequenced was glioma tissue, nonneoplastic brain tissue, or PBMCs (not recorded which). The clonotype comes from a human donor with low-grade glioma or glioblastoma, undergoing nonglioma brain surgery, or in good health (not recorded which). In nucleotides, the CDR3 is TGTGCCAGCAGTGAATTGGAGACAGGGGATGGCTACACCTTC. This codes for CASSELETGDGYTF.